These 18 T cell receptor beta chains were all obtained from the same sample, sequenced in a study of blood T cell repertoires in COVID-19. The repertoire was sequenced with immunoSEQ multiplex PCR; TCRdb's copy has only in-frame clones and lacks some. The sample has over 300,000 clones; more than 70% are singletons. Sequencing was done on a sample of peripheral blood. The receptors here all came from a woman aged 50 to 60 with acute or convalescent COVID-19.

The chain carries TRBV6-4 and TRBJ1-2, with D unresolved. This CDR3 has 13 amino acids. The V and J ends lost 6 bases and 1 base respectively, with 9 bases between them. CDR1 MRHNA and CDR2 SNTAGT come from the germline V gene. CDR3 in amino acids: CASRGDFNYGYTF. The CDR3 region has the DNA TGTGCCAGCAGGGGAGACTTTAACTATGGCTACACCTTC.

This clone came up a few times. This rearrangement joins TRBV21-1 to TRBJ1-5; TRBD1 was called by the table and not checked on the DNA. TRBV21-1 is a listed pseudogene. The CDR3 extends over 17 amino acids. The CDR3 region is CASSKAGSGTGNQPQHF. DNA of the CDR3: TGTGCCAGCAGCAAAGCGGGCTCCGGGACAGGAAATCAGCCCCAGCATTTT.

The rearrangement joins TRBV29-1 to TRBJ2-3, with a weak D call TRBD2 (6 bases). V lost 7 bases to trimming and J lost 1 base, with 18 bases between them. Germline assignment: CDR1 SQVTM and CDR2 ANQGSEA. CDR3 size: 15 residues. The CDR3 is CSASGKGGGTDTQYF. Written as DNA, the CDR3 is TGCAGCGCCTCGGGGAAGGGCGGGGGCACAGATACGCAGTATTTT.

The V and J genes are TRBV19 and TRBJ2-1, with 7 bases lining up with TRBD2. Germline CDR1 reads LNHDA; CDR2 reads SQIVND (reference sequence). V lost 4 bases, J lost 9 bases, and 6 bases stayed unmatched. The CDR3 covers 13 residues. The CDR3 DNA sequence: TGTGCCAGTAGTACCTCCAGGGAGGGTGAGCAGTTCTTC. It encodes CASSTSREGEQFF.

This clone was recorded many times. V and J are TRBV11-1 and TRBJ2-1, with TRBD2 matching over 8 bases. The germline V gene encodes CDR1 SGHAT and CDR2 FQDESV (reference sequence). With 4 bases clipped from V and 6 bases from J, the junction kept 11 bases outside the gene matches. The CDR3 is made up of 16 amino acids. The CDR3 DNA reads TGTGCCAGCAGCTCCCGTAGCGGGGCTGGGGTCAATGAGCAGTTCTTC. Protein sequence: CASSSRSGAGVNEQFF.

This chain joins TRBV7-3 and TRBJ1-6, with unresolved D. The CDR3 is 16 residues long. Germline V CDR1 and CDR2: SGHTA, FQGTGA. With 2 bases removed from V and 7 bases from J, the gap between germline ends came to 15 bases. The CDR3 nucleotides are TGTGCCAGCAGCTTAGAACGGGTAACCGCGAATTCACCCCTCCACTTT. It yields the protein CASSLERVTANSPLHF.

This chain uses TRBV4-3 with TRBJ2-3; 11 bases are a match to TRBD2. Germline V gene data show CDR1 as LGHNA and CDR2 as YSLEER. The CDR3 contains 17 residues. V was pared by 3 bases and J by 0 bases, with 5 bases of the junction left unmatched. The DNA of the CDR3 is TGCGCCAGCAGCCACAGTTGGACTAGCGGGAGCACAGATACGCAGTATTTT. Its translation is CASSHSWTSGSTDTQYF.

In this sample, this clone turned up a few times. The chain has TRBV10-2 and TRBJ2-3; TRBD2 matches at 13 bases. The V gene's germline CDR1 is WSHSY and CDR2 SAAADI. The CDR3 covers 15 residues. J gave up 6 bases and V 7 bases, and 7 bases lay outside the gene matches. CDR3 bases: TGCGCCAGCATGGGGAAACTAGCGGGAGGGGATACGCAGTATTTT. The encoded protein is CASMGKLAGGDTQYF.

CDR3 sequence reads: CASSFSDRLSAYGYTF. CDR3 bases: TGTGCCAGCAGTTTTTCCGACAGGTTGTCTGCCTATGGCTACACCTTC. The gene calls are TRBV27 and TRBJ1-2; possibly TRBD1 for D (6 bases). V gave up 3 bases and J gave up 4 bases, with 18 bases separating them. The CDR3 spans 16 residues. Germline V gene lookup returns CDR1 MNHEY and CDR2 SMNVEV (reference sequence).

The rearrangement uses TRBV5-6 and TRBJ2-1; 7 nucleotides align to TRBD2. Germline V gene sequence: CDR1 SGHDT, CDR2 YYEEEE. This CDR3 is built from 16 residues. V gave up 2 bases and J gave up 3 bases; unmatched junction bases: 8. The CDR3 reads CASSFPNGGSYNEQFF. The CDR3, as DNA: TGTGCCAGCAGCTTTCCCAACGGGGGGAGCTACAATGAGCAGTTCTTC.

V gene TRBV18 combines with J gene TRBJ1-2; D is undetermined. V was cut by 3 bases and J by 4 bases, with 15 bases left in between. This CDR3 has 15 amino acids. Germline V gene sequence: CDR1 KGHSH, CDR2 LQKENI. CDR3 region: CASSPGIHGSYGYTF. The CDR3 DNA sequence: TGTGCCAGCTCACCGGGCATTCACGGATCCTATGGCTACACCTTC.

This chain links TRBV3-1 (or the pseudogene TRBV3-2) with TRBJ2-4; 7 positions agree with TRBD2. CDR1 is LGHDT and CDR2 is YNNKEL in the germline V gene (reference sequence). The CDR3 is 15 residues long. Trimming at V came to 3 bases and at J to 1 base, leaving 3 bases not matched to a gene. CDR3 amino acids: CASSQPTSAKNIQYF. The CDR3 DNA follows: TGTGCCAGCAGCCAGCCGACTAGCGCCAAAAACATTCAGTACTTC.

This rearrangement joins TRBV4-3 to TRBJ2-3; D is ambiguous. The CDR3 covers 13 residues. V gave up 0 bases and J gave up 5 bases, with 6 bases separating them. Germline CDR1 is LGHNA and CDR2 is YSLEER. CDR3 nucleotide sequence: TGCGCCAGCAGCCAAGAGGCCGTAGATACGCAGTATTTT. Translating gives CASSQEAVDTQYF.

The chain couples TRBV7-9 to TRBJ1-3; a possible D gene is TRBD1 (5 bases). Germline V gene data show CDR1 as SEHNR and CDR2 as FQNEAQ (reference sequence). The ends were cut back, 5 bases at V and 3 bases at J, with 11 bases in the middle. This CDR3 region has 14 residues. The CDR3 reads CASSVPGLGNTIYF. Written as DNA, the CDR3 is TGTGCCAGCAGCGTTCCGGGACTTGGAAACACCATATATTTT.

The chain joins TRBV3-1 (or the pseudogene TRBV3-2) to TRBJ1-2; 10 bases are a match to TRBD1. This CDR3 has 15 amino acids. Trimming cost V 0 bases and J 4 bases; bases outside gene matches: 2. CDR1 LGHDT and CDR2 YNNKEL come from the germline V gene (reference sequence). CDR3 protein: CASSQDGQGGYGYTF. DNA for the CDR3: TGTGCCAGCAGCCAAGACGGACAGGGGGGCTATGGCTACACCTTC.

This clone was counted only a few times. This chain links TRBV7-2 with TRBJ1-2, with D maybe TRBD1 (5 bases). CDR3 size: 12 residues. The V end lost 5 bases, the J end lost 8 bases, and 12 bases lay between the germline ends. The V gene's germline CDR1 is SGHTA and CDR2 FQGNSA. Here the CDR3 DNA reads TGTGCCAGCAGCCCGCCGCGGGGGGGCTACACCTTC. Its protein product is CASSPPRGGYTF.

The rearrangement uses TRBV5-4 and TRBJ1-1, with 12 bases identical to TRBD1. The V and J ends lost 4 bases and 4 bases, in that order; junction bases with no gene match: 11. Germline V CDR1 and CDR2: SGHNT, YYREEE (reference sequence). The CDR3 totals 17 residues. CDR3 coding DNA: TGTGCCAGCAGCCCCGTCCCGGGACAGGGGGCCAGCACTGAAGCTTTCTTT. It codes for CASSPVPGQGASTEAFF.

This rearrangement joins TRBV6-5 to TRBJ2-1, with 8 positions matching TRBD2. The CDR3 consists of 15 residues. Germline values: CDR1 MNHEY, CDR2 SVGAGI. With 6 bases clipped from V and 7 bases from J, the junction kept 11 bases outside the gene matches. This CDR3 is CASSFPGGMGNEQFF. The DNA of the CDR3 is TGTGCCAGCAGCTTCCCGGGGGGGATGGGGAATGAGCAGTTCTTC.